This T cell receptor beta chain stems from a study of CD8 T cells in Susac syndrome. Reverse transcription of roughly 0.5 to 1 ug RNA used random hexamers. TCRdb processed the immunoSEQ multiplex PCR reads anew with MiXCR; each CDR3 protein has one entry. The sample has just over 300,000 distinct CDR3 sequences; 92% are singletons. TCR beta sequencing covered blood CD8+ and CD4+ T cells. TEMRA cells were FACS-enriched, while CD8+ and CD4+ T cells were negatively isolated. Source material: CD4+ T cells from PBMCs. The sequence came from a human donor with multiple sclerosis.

CDR3 sequence: CASREVPGRTEAFF. CDR3 in DNA: TGTGCCAGCAGAGAAGTTCCAGGGCGGACTGAAGCTTTCTTT. This sequence joins TRBV6-2 or TRBV6-3 and TRBJ1-1, with D perhaps matching TRBD1 (5 bases). In germline, CDR1 is MNHEY, CDR2 SVGEGT. The V end was cut by 6 bases, the J end by 5 bases, with 16 bases between. This CDR3 is 14 amino acids long.